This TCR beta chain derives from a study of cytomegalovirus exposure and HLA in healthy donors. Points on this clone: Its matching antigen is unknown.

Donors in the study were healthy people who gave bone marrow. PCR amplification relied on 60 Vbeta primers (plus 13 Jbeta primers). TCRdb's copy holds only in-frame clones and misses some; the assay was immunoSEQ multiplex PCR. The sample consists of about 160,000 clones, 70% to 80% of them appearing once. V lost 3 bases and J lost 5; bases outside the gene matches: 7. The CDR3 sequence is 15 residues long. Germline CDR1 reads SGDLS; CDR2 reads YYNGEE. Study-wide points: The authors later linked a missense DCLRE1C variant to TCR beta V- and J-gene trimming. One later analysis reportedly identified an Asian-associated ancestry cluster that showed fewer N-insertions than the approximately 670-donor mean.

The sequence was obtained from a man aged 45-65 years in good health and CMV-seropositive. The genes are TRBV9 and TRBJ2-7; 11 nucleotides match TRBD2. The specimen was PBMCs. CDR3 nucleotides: TGTGCCAGCAGCGCTACTAGCGGGAGATTCGACGAGCAGTACTTC. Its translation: CASSATSGRFDEQYF.